The rows below give T cell receptor beta chains drawn from one sample of a study of vaccination and CD4 T cells after COVID-19. Their recognized antigens are unknown. MiXCR, run by TCRdb on the PCR reads, gives a single entry per CDR3 protein. The repertoire consists of about 8,400 distinct CDR3 sequences, with roughly 60% occurring once and the leading ten covering roughly a third. Sequenced sample: CD4+ T cells from blood, cultured in vitro. These receptors all come from a human donor who had recovered from COVID-19. Each CDR3 is given with its conserved first and last residue. A D gene is named only where the DNA matches it firmly. Size tells how often a clone was seen (once, few, many) or the class of an expanded clone, and some rows leave it out.

d_gene	v_gene	abundance	j_gene	CDR3nt	CDR3aa
-	TRBV7-9	few	TRBJ1-1	TGTGCCAGCAGCTTACAAGAGTTGGGAGCTTTCTTT	CASSLQELGAFF
-	TRBV6-1	-	TRBJ2-7	TGTGCCATCAGTGAGTCTTACGAGCAGTACTTC	CAISESYEQYF
-	TRBV7-8	-	TRBJ1-6	TGTGCCAGCAGCTTAGGGGGTAGGTCACCCCTCCACTTT	CASSLGGRSPLHF
TRBD2	TRBV7-9	once	TRBJ2-1	TGTGCCAGCAGCCCCGGGACTAGCTCCCTCAATGAGCAGTTCTTC	CASSPGTSSLNEQFF
-	TRBV6-5	-	TRBJ1-3	TGTGCCAGCAGTTACTCGAGGACAGCCCGTGGGGGAAACACCATATATTTT	CASSYSRTARGGNTIYF
-	TRBV24-1	-	TRBJ2-5	TGTGCCACCAGTGTTACCGACAGGTCGGACGAGACCCAGTACTTC	CATSVTDRSDETQYF
-	TRBV6-1	once	TRBJ2-1	TGTGCCAGCAGTGACTTACTTAGCTCCTACAATGAGCAGTTCTTC	CASSDLLSSYNEQFF
-	TRBV6-1	-	TRBJ1-5	TGTGCCAGCAGTGACCCCCCTCAGCCCCAGCATTTT	CASSDPPQPQHF
TRBD1	TRBV30	-	TRBJ1-2	TGTGCCTGGAGTGCTCCTAAGACAGGGAACTATGGCTACACCTTC	CAWSAPKTGNYGYTF
TRBD2	TRBV28	-	TRBJ2-4	TGTGCCAGCAGTTTAATCGGGGGGGACATTCAGTACTTC	CASSLIGGDIQYF
TRBD1	TRBV12-5	-	TRBJ1-2	TGTGCTAGTGGTTTGGTACTCGGGACAGGGGTCGGCTACACCTTC	CASGLVLGTGVGYTF
TRBD1	TRBV20-1	once	TRBJ1-4	TGCAGCGCCCAGGGGGACAATGAAAAACTGTTTTTT	CSAQGDNEKLFF
TRBD2	TRBV7-3	once	TRBJ2-3	TGTGCCAGCAGCCCGAGCGGGACCACAGATACGCAGTATTTT	CASSPSGTTDTQYF
-	TRBV2	-	TRBJ2-3	TGTGCCAGCAGTGAATACGGGGTAGATACGCAGTATTTT	CASSEYGVDTQYF
-	TRBV24-1	few	TRBJ2-7	TGTGCCACCAGTGACAGGGACGCCTCGGGGTGGTACTTC	CATSDRDASGWYF
TRBD1	TRBV19	few	TRBJ1-2	TGTGCCAGTAGTATAGGCCAGGGGGGGAACTATGGCTACACCTTC	CASSIGQGGNYGYTF
-	TRBV7-9	-	TRBJ1-1	TGTGCCAGCAGCTTAGGGACATACATGAACACTGAAGCTTTCTTT	CASSLGTYMNTEAFF
-	TRBV6-2/TRBV6-3	few	TRBJ1-1	TGTGCCAGCACGTATCGCTTGGCCGCTGAAGCTTTCTTT	CASTYRLAAEAFF
TRBD1	TRBV25-1	-	TRBJ2-7	TGTGCCAGCAGTCCGGCACAGGGGGCAGACGAGCAGTACTTC	CASSPAQGADEQYF
TRBD1	TRBV15	few	TRBJ1-5	TGTGCCACCGGACAGGACAATCAGCCCCAGCATTTT	CATGQDNQPQHF
TRBD2	TRBV2	once	TRBJ2-5	TGTGCCAGCAGCCAGGGACTAGCGGGGCCCCAAGAGACCCAGTACTTC	CASSQGLAGPQETQYF
-	TRBV7-9	-	TRBJ1-1	TGTGCCAGCAGCTCCGTTCTGAACACTGAAGCTTTCTTT	CASSSVLNTEAFF
TRBD1	TRBV5-1	-	TRBJ2-5	TGCGCCAGCAGCTTGCAGGGGGCGCTTGAGACCCAGTACTTC	CASSLQGALETQYF
TRBD1	TRBV19	few	TRBJ2-7	TGTGCCAGTAGTGCGACAGGGAAGCAGTACTTC	CASSATGKQYF
-	TRBV20-1	-	TRBJ2-5	TGCAGTGCCGGAGAGGGAAAAGAGACCCAGTACTTC	CSAGEGKETQYF
-	TRBV7-2	-	TRBJ2-5	TGTGCCAGCAGCTTACCAGGGTACCAAGAGACCCAGTACTTC	CASSLPGYQETQYF
-	TRBV7-2	-	TRBJ2-1	TGTGCCAGCAGCTTCGTCGGCGGACCCTCCTACAATGAGCAGTTCTTC	CASSFVGGPSYNEQFF
-	TRBV27	few	TRBJ2-5	TGTGCCAGCAGTCGAACAGGGTTTAGGGCCCTAGAGACCCAGTACTTC	CASSRTGFRALETQYF
TRBD1	TRBV2	few	TRBJ1-2	TGTGCCAGCAGTGACCACAGGGGTGGCTACACCTTC	CASSDHRGGYTF
-	TRBV19	-	TRBJ2-1	TGTGCCAGTAGTATACGGGAACGGTATAGCTCCTACAATGAGCAGTTCTTC	CASSIRERYSSYNEQFF
-	TRBV20-1	-	TRBJ2-7	TGCAGTGCTAGAGAGTTTACTCACCCGGGCCGTGCCTACGAGCAGTACTTC	CSAREFTHPGRAYEQYF
TRBD1	TRBV20-1	-	TRBJ1-1	TGCAGTGCCCTGACAGGGGGCCATACTGAAGCTTTCTTT	CSALTGGHTEAFF
-	TRBV21-1	-	TRBJ2-7	TGTGCCAGCAGGGGGGGCGGGGGCGGTTCCTCCTACGAGCAGTACTTC	CASRGGGGGSSYEQYF
-	TRBV7-9	-	TRBJ2-1	TGTGCCAGCAGCTTAGAAGGAGCGCACAATGAGCAGTTCTTC	CASSLEGAHNEQFF
TRBD1	TRBV19	-	TRBJ2-7	TGTGCCAGTAGTCCCCGACAGGGAAAAGGGTCCTACGAGCAGTACTTC	CASSPRQGKGSYEQYF
-	TRBV7-2	-	TRBJ2-1	TGTGCCAGCAGCTTTTCCGTTTACAATGAGCAGTTCTTC	CASSFSVYNEQFF
TRBD1	TRBV6-1	few	TRBJ1-2	TGTGCCAGCAGTGAAGCTCGGGGCAGGGGGGAACGCTACACCTTC	CASSEARGRGERYTF
-	TRBV27	-	TRBJ2-3	TGTGCCACAAACCCTCGACTATCCGCTAGCACAGATACGCAGTATTTT	CATNPRLSASTDTQYF
TRBD1	TRBV20-1	-	TRBJ2-7	TGCAGTGCTCAACCCGGGACAGGTTTAATGTACGAGCAGTACTTC	CSAQPGTGLMYEQYF
TRBD1	TRBV7-8	-	TRBJ2-3	TGTGCCAGCAGCCCAGACCGGGACAGAAGCACAGATACGCAGTATTTT	CASSPDRDRSTDTQYF
-	TRBV6-5	-	TRBJ1-5	TGTGCCAGCAGTTTAACAGGCAATCAGCCCCAGCATTTT	CASSLTGNQPQHF
-	TRBV20-1	-	TRBJ2-3	TGCAGTGCCCCAGACAGGAGATCATCTAGCACAGATACGCAGTATTTT	CSAPDRRSSSTDTQYF
-	TRBV6-1	-	TRBJ1-4	TGTGCCAGTAGCCCCACGTCAACTAATGAAAAACTGTTTTTT	CASSPTSTNEKLFF
TRBD1	TRBV7-2	-	TRBJ2-5	TGTGCCAGCAGCTCGTGGGACAGGGGCCAAGAGACCCAGTACTTC	CASSSWDRGQETQYF
-	TRBV6-2/TRBV6-3	once	TRBJ1-2	TGTGCCAGCAGTTACGCCTCAACAGGGAGCTATGGCTACACCTTC	CASSYASTGSYGYTF
-	TRBV6-4	-	TRBJ2-6	TGTGCCAGCAGCCCAGAGGGAGGGGGCTCTGGGGCCAACGTCCTGACTTTC	CASSPEGGGSGANVLTF
-	TRBV23-1	-	TRBJ2-1	TGCCCCCTAGGGATATACAATGAGCAGTTCTTC	CPLGIYNEQFF
-	TRBV19	-	TRBJ1-2	TGTGCCAGCCTTGGGACGGGCCGGCTGAGAGGCTACACCTTC	CASLGTGRLRGYTF
-	TRBV4-1	-	TRBJ1-2	TGCGCCAGCAGTGGTACAGGAGCTAACTATGGCTACACCTTC	CASSGTGANYGYTF
TRBD2	TRBV6-1	-	TRBJ2-7	TGTGCCAGCAGTCCGGATGGGACTAGCTACGAGCAGTACTTC	CASSPDGTSYEQYF
-	TRBV6-4	-	TRBJ2-7	TGTGCCAGCAGCCCTTCGTGGAGCTCCTACGAGCAGTACTTC	CASSPSWSSYEQYF
-	TRBV27	-	TRBJ2-3	TGTGCCAGCAGTGCCCCACCTCTTACAGATACGCAGTATTTT	CASSAPPLTDTQYF
-	TRBV24-1	-	TRBJ2-1	TGTGCCACCAGTGATCGCGATTTACTTTCTCCCAATGAGCAGTTCTTC	CATSDRDLLSPNEQFF
-	TRBV20-1	-	TRBJ1-2	TGCAGTGCTAGAGATCGGTTCACCGAGGGAACTAACTATGGCTACACCTTC	CSARDRFTEGTNYGYTF
-	TRBV7-9	-	TRBJ2-2	TGTGCCAGCAGCTACCAGGCGAACACCGGGGAGCTGTTTTTT	CASSYQANTGELFF
TRBD1	TRBV5-1	few	TRBJ2-5	TGCGCCAGCAGCCACCAGGGGGCTTTGGAGACCCAGTACTTC	CASSHQGALETQYF
TRBD1	TRBV19	-	TRBJ1-5	TGTGCCAGTAGTACGGGACAGGGGAGCAATCAGCCCCAGCATTTT	CASSTGQGSNQPQHF
-	TRBV20-1	once	TRBJ2-7	TGCAGTGCCCTTCGGACACCAGAGAGCTACGAGCAGTACTTC	CSALRTPESYEQYF
-	TRBV2	few	TRBJ1-2	TGTGCCAGCAGCTTGTTATATGGCTACACCTTC	CASSLLYGYTF
-	TRBV19	-	TRBJ2-2	TGTGCCAGTAGGAGAGAACAAAACACCGGGGAGCTGTTTTTT	CASRREQNTGELFF